This T cell receptor beta chain was sequenced in a study of shared clonotypes between healthy human individuals. Data came from immunoSEQ multiplex PCR; TCRdb stores just in-frame clones and leaves some out. The data hold some 680,000 clones, with around three quarters observed a single time. Trimming removed 4 bases at V and 4 bases at J, with 17 bases between. CDR1 and CDR2 (germline): SGHTA, FQGNSA. The CDR3 runs to 15 residues. General study results and limits: Larger richness was generally estimated for naive than memory subsets.

Healthy and HIV-negative, the adult donors had no recent acute infections or vaccinations. All the donors were Caucasian adults who lived in Nashville, Tennessee. Turning to this clone: Its target is unknown.

This rearrangement joins TRBV7-2 to TRBJ2-7; D is ambiguous. The sequenced sample was memory CD4+ T cells sorted from blood. Noted subset: CD45RA-negative fraction. The sequence derives from a woman aged 30 to 39 in good health. CDR3: CASSYGPPIPYEQYF. The CDR3 region has the DNA TGTGCCAGCAGCTACGGACCACCAATTCCATACGAGCAGTACTTC.